Following are 24 T cell receptor beta chains from one sample sequenced in a study of blood T cell repertoires in COVID-19. Method: immunoSEQ multiplex PCR; TCRdb's copy keeps in-frame clones and lacks some. The sample lists some 300,000 clones, roughly 87% seen once, with 2% to 3% in the top ten. The sequenced material came from peripheral blood. The origin of the receptors is a young man with active or convalescent COVID-19.

This sequence joins TRBV5-1 and TRBJ2-3; 13 positions match TRBD2. Per germline, CDR1 SGHRS and CDR2 YFSETQ. V lost 3 bases, J lost 2 bases, and 3 bases stayed unmatched. This CDR3 has 16 residues. The CDR3 loop reads CASSSGLAGYTDTQYF. The CDR3 nucleotides read TGCGCCAGCAGCTCGGGACTAGCGGGGTACACAGATACGCAGTATTTT.

V usage is TRBV7-6 and J usage is TRBJ2-5, with a possible D match to TRBD2 (6 bases). V lost 1 base and J 1 base, leaving 16 bases between the germline ends. Per the germline V gene, CDR1 is SGHVS and CDR2 is FNYEAQ. CDR3 length: 17 residues. The CDR3 here is CASSLGGVQAPQETQYF. CDR3 coding DNA: TGTGCCAGCAGCTTAGGGGGGGTCCAGGCCCCCCAAGAGACCCAGTACTTC.

The chain carries TRBV11-3 and TRBJ2-1; 7 bases are shared with TRBD1. Trimming took 5 bases from V and 6 from J; bases not matched to a gene: 4. Germline values: CDR1 SGHNT, CDR2 YENEEA. This CDR3 is built from 13 residues. CDR3 protein: CASSPRGINEQFF. CDR3 sequence (DNA): TGTGCCAGCAGCCCCAGGGGGATCAATGAGCAGTTCTTC.

DNA for the CDR3: TGTGCCAGCAGCTATATTAGGACTAGCGGGACTAAAGAGACCCAGTACTTC. Its protein is CASSYIRTSGTKETQYF. This chain joins TRBV7-9 and TRBJ2-5, with TRBD2 identical over 12 bases. Looked up from germline, CDR1 is SEHNR and CDR2 is FQNEAQ (reference sequence). The ends lost 4 bases at V and 3 bases at J; junction bases unmatched: 9. CDR3 length: 17 amino acids.

The gene calls are TRBV7-9 and TRBJ1-1, with 7 bases fitting TRBD1. The germline V gene encodes CDR1 SEHNR and CDR2 FQNEAQ (reference sequence). The CDR3 totals 13 residues. Trimming at V came to 1 base and at J to 12 bases, leaving 8 bases not matched to a gene. The CDR3 here is CASSLEGRGATFF. DNA for the CDR3: TGTGCCAGCAGCTTAGAGGGCAGGGGGGCGACTTTCTTT.

This clone turned up a few times. J is TRBJ1-4 and V is TRBV6-4, with D perhaps TRBD1 (5 bases). V was clipped by 6 bases and J by 11 bases, with 16 bases between them. Germline lookup yields CDR1 MRHNA and CDR2 SNTAGT. The CDR3 length is 13 residues. The DNA for the CDR3 is TGTGCCAGCAGGGGGACCCGGGGGGAGAAACTGTTTTTT. Amino acids: CASRGTRGEKLFF.

CDR3 nucleotide sequence: TGCAGTGTGGGGGGGTTGGATACGCAGTATTTT. Protein sequence: CSVGGLDTQYF. The chain has TRBV20-1 and TRBJ2-3; TRBD2 aligns across 7 bases. Germline V gene lookup returns CDR1 DFQATT and CDR2 SNEGSKA (reference sequence). CDR3 length: 11 amino acids. Trimming took 7 bases from V and 6 from J; bases not matched to a gene: 4.

V and J are TRBV29-1 and TRBJ1-2; 7 bases match TRBD1. The CDR3 runs 12 residues. V was clipped by 6 bases and J by 5 bases; unmatched bases: 6. Germline CDR1 and CDR2: SQVTM and ANQGSEA. CDR3 sequence: CSVLGDRYGYTF. Here the CDR3 DNA reads TGCAGCGTCCTCGGGGACAGATATGGCTACACCTTC.

This CDR3 reads CASSQFSLGQPRQPQHF. The CDR3 DNA reads as TGCGCCAGCAGCCAATTTAGCTTGGGACAGCCGCGGCAGCCCCAGCATTTT. The V gene is TRBV4-1, the J gene TRBJ1-5, with 7 nucleotides matching TRBD1. J lost 7 bases, V lost 2 bases, and 14 bases had no gene match. The germline gives CDR1 MGHRA, CDR2 YSYEKL. The CDR3 loop spans 17 amino acids.

The chain recombines TRBV6-5 with TRBJ1-2; 7 bases align to TRBD1. Germline trimming cut 6 bases from V and 6 bases from J; bases unmatched to any gene: 10. This CDR3 comprises 14 residues. Germline V gene sequence: CDR1 MNHEY, CDR2 SVGAGI. This CDR3 is CASRPGQAFDGYTF. CDR3 sequence (DNA): TGTGCCAGCAGACCTGGACAGGCATTCGATGGCTACACCTTC.

V is TRBV19 and J is TRBJ2-5; 7 nucleotides line up with TRBD1. With V trimmed by 4 bases and J by 2 bases, 4 bases remained unmatched. This CDR3 is built from 14 residues. The germline V gene has CDR1 LNHDA and CDR2 SQIVND (reference sequence). CDR3 in amino acids: CASSRGQRQETQYF. The CDR3 region has the DNA TGTGCCAGTAGTAGGGGACAGCGGCAAGAGACCCAGTACTTC.

The chain couples TRBV28 to TRBJ2-1, with D possibly matching TRBD2 (5 bases). Trimming took off 6 bases at V and 0 bases at J, with 12 bases between the two ends. The V gene's germline CDR1 is MDHEN and CDR2 SYDVKM. This CDR3 contains 15 residues. The CDR3, as DNA: TGTGCCAGCAGGGGAATAGCGATCTCCTACAATGAGCAGTTCTTC. Amino acids: CASRGIAISYNEQFF.

V is TRBV10-2 and J is TRBJ1-1; D remains ambiguous. This CDR3 has 11 residues. The V end lost 3 bases, the J end lost 6 bases, and 5 bases lay between the germline ends. CDR1 and CDR2 from the germline V gene are WSHSY and SAAADI. CDR3 nucleotides: TGCGCCAGCAGTGATGGGCCTGAAGCTTTCTTT. Encoded protein: CASSDGPEAFF.

The rearrangement uses TRBV27 and TRBJ1-5; 8 bases map to TRBD1. Trimming cost V 7 bases and J 6 bases; bases outside gene matches: 11. Germline V CDR1 and CDR2: MNHEY, SMNVEV (reference sequence). The CDR3 is made up of 15 amino acids. CDR3 coding DNA: TGTGCCAGCATGGCCTTGGCAGGGGGCTCTCAGCCCCAGCATTTT. It codes for CASMALAGGSQPQHF.

This chain links TRBV7-2 with TRBJ1-2; 7 bases match TRBD1. The ends lost 6 bases at V and 0 bases at J; junction bases unmatched: 7. Germline CDR1 is SGHTA and CDR2 is FQGNSA. The CDR3 covers 15 residues. CDR3 sequence (DNA): TGTGCCAGCAGACCGAGACAGGGAGCTAACTATGGCTACACCTTC. Its protein is CASRPRQGANYGYTF.

V is TRBV29-1 and J is TRBJ1-1; no clear D gene. The CDR3 runs to 12 residues. With 4 bases removed from V and 0 bases from J, the gap between germline ends came to 6 bases. Germline V lookup: CDR1 SQVTM, CDR2 ANQGSEA. This CDR3 is CSVVEVNTEAFF. CDR3 DNA sequence: TGCAGCGTTGTGGAGGTGAACACTGAAGCTTTCTTT.

This clone showed up just once. The V and J genes are TRBV2 and TRBJ1-4; TRBD1 aligns across 7 bases. Germline loops: CDR1 SNHLY, CDR2 FYNNEI. This CDR3 contains 20 residues. V dropped 4 bases and J dropped 6; count of bases not matched to a gene: 23. CDR3 region: CASSVKRTGPLRGGDEKLFF. CDR3 DNA sequence: TGTGCCAGCAGTGTCAAACGGACAGGCCCACTCCGGGGGGGGGATGAAAAACTGTTTTTT.

This chain uses TRBV11-2 with TRBJ2-7; the D is unclear. V was clipped by 1 base and J by 2 bases, with 6 bases between them. Germline V gene data show CDR1 as SGHAT and CDR2 as FQNNGV. The CDR3 covers 13 residues. CDR3 bases: TGTGCCAGCAGCTTAGCAGGAACCTACGAGCAGTACTTC. Residues: CASSLAGTYEQYF.

As for this clone: This sample also contains other DNA sequences that code for the same CDR3. The chain links TRBV3-1 (or the pseudogene TRBV3-2) to TRBJ2-7; tentatively, D is TRBD2 (6 bases). V was cut by 6 bases and J by 5 bases, with 17 bases left in between. The CDR3 has 14 amino acids. Germline lookup yields CDR1 LGHDT and CDR2 YNNKEL (reference sequence). For the CDR3, the DNA is TGTGCCAGCAGGCGGGGACTCCAGGACCACGAGCAGTACTTC. Translation: CASRRGLQDHEQYF.

This clone was detected a few times. This rearrangement joins TRBV5-4 to TRBJ2-3; D gene uncertain. Germline CDR1 is SGHNT and CDR2 is YYREEE (reference sequence). V was cut by 6 bases and J by 0 bases, with 11 bases left in between. CDR3 length equals 14 residues. CDR3 region: CASTLKTSTDTQYF. As DNA, the CDR3 is TGTGCCAGCACCCTCAAGACTAGCACAGATACGCAGTATTTT.

The chain employs TRBV4-1 and TRBJ2-2; TRBD2 matches at 14 bases. The J segment lost 6 bases and the V segment lost 1 base, leaving 7 bases of the junction unmatched. The CDR3 covers 18 residues. Germline CDR1 is MGHRA and CDR2 is YSYEKL. For the CDR3, the DNA is TGCGCCAGCAGCCAAGGACTAGCGGGAGGGATGGCCTCCGGGGAGCTGTTTTTT. Its translation: CASSQGLAGGMASGELFF.

J is TRBJ2-1 and V is TRBV29-1; 8 positions agree with TRBD2. Germline CDR1 is SQVTM and CDR2 is ANQGSEA. This CDR3 is built from 14 residues. Losses at the gene ends were 7 bases for V and 0 bases for J; bases not matched to a gene: 5. The CDR3 protein is CSAGGGYSYNEQFF. The CDR3 DNA reads TGCAGCGCCGGGGGGGGATACTCCTACAATGAGCAGTTCTTC.

The CDR3 reads CASSDFNYGYTF. Written as DNA, the CDR3 is TGTGCCAGCTCGGACTTTAACTATGGCTACACCTTC. This chain uses TRBV6-5 with TRBJ1-2; no clear D. Germline V gene lookup returns CDR1 MNHEY and CDR2 SVGAGI. CDR3 length equals 12 residues. V shed 8 bases and J shed 1 base, with 8 bases lying between them.

A few counts support this clone. V usage is TRBV5-1 and J usage is TRBJ1-1, with a tentative D call TRBD1 (5 bases). Germline assignment: CDR1 SGHRS and CDR2 YFSETQ. V was cut by 4 bases and J by 3 bases, with 13 bases left in between. The CDR3 totals 14 residues. CDR3 loop: CASSPGGLDTEAFF. Written as DNA, the CDR3 is TGCGCCAGCAGCCCGGGGGGTCTGGACACTGAAGCTTTCTTT.